This T cell receptor beta chain was recorded in a study of PD-1 blockade in classical Hodgkin lymphoma. From germline, CDR1 is KGHSH and CDR2 LQKENI. This CDR3 has 14 residues. Trimming cost V 4 bases and J 0 bases, with 9 bases left between them. The time point denotes: cycle 4 day 1 (C4D1), after 6 weeks of nivolumab. Every patient was affected by relapse after autologous stem cell transplantation, while exposure to brentuximab vedotin was not uniform. Generated by immunoSEQ multiplex PCR, the TCRdb table keeps only in-frame clones and is missing some. This table has 15,000 to 20,000 clones, less than 70% appearing once.

The source material was peripheral blood mononuclear cells (PBMCs), sampled before the fourth cycle of nivolumab. This TCR was recovered from a human donor with classical Hodgkin lymphoma. The chain uses TRBV18 and TRBJ1-2; D is unresolved. As DNA, the CDR3 is TGTGCCAGCTCACAAGCAGAGTCTAACTATGGCTACACCTTC. Translation: CASSQAESNYGYTF.